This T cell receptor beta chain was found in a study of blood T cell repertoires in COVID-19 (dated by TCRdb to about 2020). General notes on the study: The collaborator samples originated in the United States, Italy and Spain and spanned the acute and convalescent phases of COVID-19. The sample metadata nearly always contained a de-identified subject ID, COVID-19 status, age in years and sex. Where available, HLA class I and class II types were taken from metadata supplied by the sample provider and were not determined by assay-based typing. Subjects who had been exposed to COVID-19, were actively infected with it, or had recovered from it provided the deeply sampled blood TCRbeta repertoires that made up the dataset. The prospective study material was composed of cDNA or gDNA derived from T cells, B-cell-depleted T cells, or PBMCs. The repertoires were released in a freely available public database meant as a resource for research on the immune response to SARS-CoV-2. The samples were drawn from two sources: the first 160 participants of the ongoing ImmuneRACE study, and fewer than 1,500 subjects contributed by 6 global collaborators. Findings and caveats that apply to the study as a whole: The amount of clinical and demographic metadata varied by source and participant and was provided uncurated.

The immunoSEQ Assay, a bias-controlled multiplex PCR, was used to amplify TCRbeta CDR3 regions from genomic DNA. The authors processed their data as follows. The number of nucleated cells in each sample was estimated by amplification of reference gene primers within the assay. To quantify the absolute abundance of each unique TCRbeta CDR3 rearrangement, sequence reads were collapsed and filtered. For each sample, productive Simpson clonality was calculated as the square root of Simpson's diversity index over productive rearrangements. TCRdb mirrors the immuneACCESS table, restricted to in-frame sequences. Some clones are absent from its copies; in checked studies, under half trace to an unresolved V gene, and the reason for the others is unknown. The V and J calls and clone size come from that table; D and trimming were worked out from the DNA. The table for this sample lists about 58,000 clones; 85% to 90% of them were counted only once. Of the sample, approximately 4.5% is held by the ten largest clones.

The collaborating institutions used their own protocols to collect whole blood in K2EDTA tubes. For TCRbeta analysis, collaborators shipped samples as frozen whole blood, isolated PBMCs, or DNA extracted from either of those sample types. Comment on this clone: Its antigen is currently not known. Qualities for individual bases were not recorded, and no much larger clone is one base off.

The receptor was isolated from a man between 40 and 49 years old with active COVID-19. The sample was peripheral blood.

In nucleotides, the sequence is TGTGCCAGCAGTCCCTCGACTAGCGGGAGCAATGAGCAGTTCTTC. This encodes CASSPSTSGSNEQFF. The V gene is TRBV28 and the J gene is TRBJ2-1; 12 bases in the junction line up with TRBD2. There are 15 amino acids in the CDR3, from cysteine to phenylalanine inclusive. Just CDR3 DNA is preserved here, 45 bases in frame from base 1. Reading the germline V gene gives CDR1 MDHEN and CDR2 SYDVKM. After removal of 5 bases from V and 6 bases from J, the junction retains 5 bases not matched to a gene. The reference TRBV28 and TRBJ2-1 proteins fill in what lies around the CDR3, so the full variable domain reads DVKVTQSSRYLVKRTGEKVFLECVQDMDHENMFWYRQDPGLGLRLIYFSYDVKMKEKGDIPEGYSVSREKKERFSLILESASTNQTSMYLCASSPSTSGSNEQFFGPGTRLTVL.